This T cell receptor beta chain was identified in a study of T-cell reconstitution after alpha-beta-depleted transplantation in children. This clonotype was counted many times. Its antigen is still unknown. Unique molecular identifiers were incorporated during preparation of the TCRbeta library. TCRdb processed the PCR reads anew with MiXCR; each CDR3 protein has one entry. The data show about 300,000 distinct CDR3 sequences, around a tenth seen once. This CDR3 spans 14 amino acids. V lost 5 bases and J lost 1, with 9 bases in between. Germline lookup yields CDR1 MNHEY and CDR2 SMNVEV (reference sequence). Findings of the study overall: Surviving recipient T cells and intrathymic progenitors accounted for some patients' high TCRbeta diversity at day 60. T-cell numbers and diversity one year post-transplant derived largely from freshly generated T cells. Several hundred expanded graft clones reportedly gave rise to the alpha-beta T cells present about two months after transplant.

This TCR was sampled from a boy younger than two with acute myeloid leukemia, due to receive a stem cell transplant. The source was PBMCs, collected before TCRalphabeta/CD19-depleted stem cell transplant. V usage is TRBV27 and J usage is TRBJ1-5; D call uncertain. The CDR3 coding sequence is TGTGCCAGCAGTCTCCGATGGAGCAATCAGCCCCAGCATTTT. Protein product: CASSLRWSNQPQHF.